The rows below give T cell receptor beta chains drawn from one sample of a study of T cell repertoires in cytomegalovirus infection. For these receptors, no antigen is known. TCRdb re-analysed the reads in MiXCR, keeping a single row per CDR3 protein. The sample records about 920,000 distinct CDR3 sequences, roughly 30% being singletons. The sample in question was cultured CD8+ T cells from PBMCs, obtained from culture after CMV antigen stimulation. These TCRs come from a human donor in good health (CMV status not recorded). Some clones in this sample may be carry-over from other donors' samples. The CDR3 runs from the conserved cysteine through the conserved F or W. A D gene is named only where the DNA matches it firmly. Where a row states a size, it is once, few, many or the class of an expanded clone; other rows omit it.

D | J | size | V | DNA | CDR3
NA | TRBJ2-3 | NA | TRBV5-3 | TGTGCCAGCAGCTTGAAAGTAGAAACTAGCACAGATACGCAGTATTTT | CASSLKVETSTDTQYF
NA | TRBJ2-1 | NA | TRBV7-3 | TGTGCCAGCAGCTTAATCGGGGCGCACAATGAGCAGTTCTTC | CASSLIGAHNEQFF
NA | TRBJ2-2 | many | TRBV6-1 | TGTGCCAGCAGTGAAGCTAGGGGACCTACCGGGGAGCTGTTTTTT | CASSEARGPTGELFF
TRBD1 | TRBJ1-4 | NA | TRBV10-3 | TGTGCCATCAGTGATCCAACGGACAGGGGTTCGGATGAAAAACTGTTTTTT | CAISDPTDRGSDEKLFF
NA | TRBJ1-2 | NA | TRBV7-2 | TGTGCCAGCAGCTTCCGACTTTTCGATGGCTACACCTTC | CASSFRLFDGYTF
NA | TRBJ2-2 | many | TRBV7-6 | TGTGCCACGGGGGACAGCGCATACGCCGGGGAGCTGTTTTTT | CATGDSAYAGELFF
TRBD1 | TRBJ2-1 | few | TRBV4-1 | TGCGCCAGCAGCCAAGATAGGGGGACAGGGGGCCATGAGCAGTTCTTC | CASSQDRGTGGHEQFF
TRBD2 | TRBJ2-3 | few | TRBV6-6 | TGTGCCAGCAGTTACTTAGCGGGAACAGATACGCAGTATTTT | CASSYLAGTDTQYF
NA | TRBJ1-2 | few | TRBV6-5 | TGTGCCAGCAGTTACTCCGTCGCAGAACTATATGGCTACACCTTC | CASSYSVAELYGYTF
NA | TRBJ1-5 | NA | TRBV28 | TGTGCCAGCAGTTTAATGGACACAAGCAATCAGCCCCAGCATTTT | CASSLMDTSNQPQHF
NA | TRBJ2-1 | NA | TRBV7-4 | TGTGCCAGTCAGATAGGGGGGAATGAGCAGTTCTTC | CASQIGGNEQFF